The next 15 T cell receptor beta chains were all read from a single sample in a study of human T cells and chemical hapten exposure. One entry per CDR3 protein, called by TCRdb with MiXCR from the RACE reads. The profile shows fewer than 300,000 distinct CDR3 sequences, approximately 7.5% of them singletons. Documented time point: pre-sensitization, week 0. Treatment described: therapeutic diphenylcyclopropenone sensitization with weekly scalp DPC. Sample: whole blood, taken in connection with sensitization to the hapten diphenylcyclopropenone (DPC). The source of these receptors is a man between 18 and 35 years old with alopecia areata. Some clones in this sample may be carry-over from other donors' samples.

This clonotype has just a few counts. The chain links TRBV29-1 to TRBJ2-5; 7 positions agree with TRBD1. CDR3 length: 16 residues. In germline, CDR1 is SQVTM, CDR2 ANQGSEA. J gave up 5 bases and V 7 bases, and 19 bases lay outside the gene matches. The CDR3 protein is CSALKTPTGRRETQYF. The CDR3 region has the DNA TGCAGCGCCCTTAAGACCCCGACAGGGCGGCGGGAGACCCAGTACTTC.

This clonotype was observed a few times. The chain employs TRBV6-2 or TRBV6-3 and TRBJ2-2; D possibly corresponds to TRBD2 (7 bases). The CDR3 runs to 15 residues. CDR1 is MNHEY and CDR2 is SVGEGT in the germline V gene. V was pared by 4 bases and J by 4 bases, with 13 bases between. The CDR3 loop is CASSSGGAGTGELFF. CDR3 coding DNA: TGTGCCAGCAGTTCGGGGGGCGCGGGCACCGGGGAGCTGTTTTTT.

This clonotype occurred a few times. The chain carries TRBV9 and TRBJ1-5; D not certain. There are 16 residues in the CDR3. The V gene lost 3 bases and the J gene lost 5 bases, with 18 bases spanning the gap. CDR1 and CDR2 from the germline V gene are SGDLS and YYNGEE. DNA of the CDR3: TGTGCCAGCAGCGCGATTGTGGTCTCAATCTATCAGCCCCAGCATTTT. Translating it yields CASSAIVVSIYQPQHF.

This clonotype was observed a handful of times. The chain employs TRBV4-3 and TRBJ2-4, with D uncertain. The CDR3 contains 17 residues. V was trimmed by 0 bases and J by 0 bases, leaving 12 bases between them. CDR1 is LGHNA and CDR2 is YSLEER in the germline V gene. The CDR3 is CASSQDTDSLAKNIQYF. The CDR3 DNA is TGCGCCAGCAGCCAAGATACAGACTCGTTAGCCAAAAACATTCAGTACTTC.

In this sample, this clonotype turned up a few times. The chain joins TRBV27 to TRBJ1-6; TRBD1 might be the D (5 bases). CDR3 size: 16 residues. V was pared by 0 bases and J by 8 bases, with 14 bases between. In germline, CDR1 is MNHEY, CDR2 SMNVEV (reference sequence). As DNA, the CDR3 is TGTGCCAGCAGTTTATCGTCGTGGGGACTCGATTCACCCCTCCACTTT. Protein sequence: CASSLSSWGLDSPLHF.

This clonotype occurred many times. Compared with germline, one end of the junction differs, possibly owing to a read error. V gene TRBV29-1 combines with J gene TRBJ2-1; 12 bases match TRBD1. The CDR3 is 12 amino acids. Looked up from germline, CDR1 is SQVTM and CDR2 is ANQGSEA. The CDR3 nucleotides read TGTACCGCGGGACAGGGGGCCTATGAGCAGTTCTTC. It specifies CTAGQGAYEQFF.

This clonotype has at least ten counts. The chain employs TRBV11-3 and TRBJ1-1; 12 bases fit TRBD1. This CDR3 has 22 residues. Germline V gene sequence: CDR1 SGHNT, CDR2 YENEEA. V gave up 1 base and J gave up 0 bases; unmatched junction bases: 18. Written as DNA, the CDR3 is TGTGCCAGCAGCTTAGCCACGGGACAGGGGGCGCTTCGCCCACCCTTGAACACTGAAGCTTTCTTT. Its protein product is CASSLATGQGALRPPLNTEAFF.

The chain carries TRBV12-3 or TRBV12-4 and TRBJ1-2; D unresolved. Trimming removed 7 bases at V and 3 bases at J, with 12 bases between. The CDR3 covers 13 residues. Here the CDR3 DNA reads TGTGCCAGCATCATCGGACGGTACTATGGCTACACCTTC. The encoded protein is CASIIGRYYGYTF.

This chain uses TRBV11-3 with TRBJ2-7; D may match TRBD1 or TRBD2 (6 bases each). The CDR3 totals 16 residues. V was cut by 6 bases and J by 3 bases, with 21 bases left in between. Germline loops: CDR1 SGHNT, CDR2 YENEEA. CDR3 DNA sequence: TGTGCCAGCAGGAGGGATGGGGGGCCCGCATTCTACGAGCAGTACTTC. It codes for CASRRDGGPAFYEQYF.

The chain has TRBV4-3 and TRBJ2-1; no firm D call. Deletions cut 2 bases from V and 0 bases from J, with 14 bases between. Germline CDR1 and CDR2: LGHNA and YSLEER. This CDR3 spans 17 amino acids. The CDR3 sequence: CASSQYGLIRSYNEQFF. DNA of the CDR3: TGCGCCAGCAGCCAATACGGTCTCATACGCTCCTACAATGAGCAGTTCTTC.

This clonotype has at least ten counts. The chain joins TRBV28 to TRBJ1-2; no firm D call. Deletions cut 2 bases from V and 4 bases from J, with 11 bases between. Germline loops: CDR1 MDHEN, CDR2 SYDVKM. CDR3 size: 14 residues. In nucleotides, the CDR3 is TGTGCCAGCAGTTTAATTGGAGGGCGCTATGGCTACACCTTC. Translated, it gives CASSLIGGRYGYTF.

This clonotype was seen only a few times. The chain joins TRBV12-3 or TRBV12-4 to TRBJ1-1; no firm D call. The CDR3 is 13 residues long. V lost 5 bases and J lost 11, with 18 bases in between. The CDR3 loop reads CASSPGFPLGAFF. CDR3 DNA: TGTGCCAGCAGTCCCGGGTTCCCCTTGGGGGCTTTCTTT.

This clonotype appeared a few times. The chain has TRBV7-2 and TRBJ1-2; TRBD1 agrees at 11 bases. V dropped 5 bases and J dropped 7; count of bases not matched to a gene: 12. The CDR3 is 16 amino acids. The germline V gene has CDR1 SGHTA and CDR2 FQGNSA. The CDR3 nucleotides read TGTGCCAGCAGCCCCGGACAGGGGGCGCGAGTAACTGGCTACACCTTC. It translates to CASSPGQGARVTGYTF.

This clonotype was observed a few times. V is TRBV29-1 and J is TRBJ1-5, with D maybe TRBD1 (5 bases). The CDR3 is made up of 13 amino acids. Germline V CDR1 and CDR2: SQVTM, ANQGSEA. V was shortened by 8 bases and J by 3 bases, with 14 bases between the two germline ends. CDR3 in amino acids: CSPSGGSNQPQHF. DNA for the CDR3: TGCAGCCCAAGCGGGGGTTCCAATCAGCCCCAGCATTTT.

This clonotype showed up just a few times. V gene TRBV7-8 combines with J gene TRBJ2-1; 11 bases align to TRBD2. CDR1 is SGHVS and CDR2 is FQNEAQ in the germline V gene. This CDR3 contains 16 residues. Unmatched junction bases numbered 9, after V lost 5 bases and J lost 6 bases. CDR3 amino acids: CASSIWLAGGSNEQFF. CDR3 DNA sequence: TGTGCCAGCAGCATCTGGCTAGCGGGGGGTTCCAATGAGCAGTTCTTC. The entire variable domain, with the rest obtained from reference TRBV7-8 and TRBJ2-1, is as follows: GAGVSQSPRYKVAKRGQDVALRCDPISGHVSLFWYQQALGQGPEFLTYFQNEAQLDKSGLPSDRFFAERPEGSVSTLKIQRTQQEDSAVYLCASSIWLAGGSNEQFFGPGTRLTVL.